These 22 T cell receptor beta chains originate from one sample sequenced in a study of graft-versus-host responses after intestinal transplantation. The antigens of these receptors remain unknown. Some clones are missing from TCRdb's copy, which holds only in-frame ones; the method was immunoSEQ multiplex PCR. This sample yields approximately 100,000 clones, of which about 88% are seen a single time; roughly 0.9% belongs to the top ten. This specimen was unstimulated CD4+ T cells sorted from spleen or lymph node cells, taken before intestinal transplant. The receptors come from a human donor who received an intestinal transplant.

J is TRBJ1-4 and V is TRBV10-2; 9 nucleotides agree with TRBD1. From germline, CDR1 is WSHSY and CDR2 SAAADI. This CDR3 contains 12 residues. V trimming: 11 bases; J trimming: 15 bases; junction bases outside the gene matches: 13. The CDR3: CARSKTGGNLFF. CDR3 DNA sequence: TGCGCCCGCTCGAAGACAGGGGGGAATTTGTTTTTT.

The chain carries TRBV6-5 and TRBJ1-5, with TRBD1 matching over 8 bases. J was trimmed by 4 bases and V by 0 bases; bases with no gene match: 2. The germline gives CDR1 MNHEY, CDR2 SVGAGI. This CDR3 spans 15 amino acids. CDR3 in DNA: TGTGCCAGCAGTTACTCAAGGACAGGGAATCAGCCCCAGCATTTT. Protein sequence: CASSYSRTGNQPQHF.

The V and J genes are TRBV6-1 and TRBJ1-2, with 7 positions matching TRBD1. J gave up 5 bases and V 6 bases, and 12 bases lay outside the gene matches. CDR3 length: 15 residues. CDR1 is MNHNS and CDR2 is SASEGT in the germline V gene. CDR3 in amino acids: CASRSPTGDYYGYTF. CDR3 DNA: TGTGCCAGCAGATCACCTACAGGGGATTATTATGGCTACACCTTC.

V is TRBV4-1 and J is TRBJ2-3, with 7 bases identical to TRBD1. Germline CDR1 MGHRA, CDR2 YSYEKL. Trimming cost V 6 bases and J 4 bases; bases outside gene matches: 16. This CDR3 has 17 residues. The CDR3 region is CASSTLGTERVPDTQYF. The CDR3 region has the DNA TGCGCCAGCAGTACGTTGGGGACAGAGCGAGTCCCAGATACGCAGTATTTT.

This clone was seen only once. This rearrangement joins TRBV4-2 to TRBJ1-2; D gene uncertain. Germline lookup yields CDR1 LGHNA and CDR2 YNFKEQ. V lost 1 base and J 1 base, leaving 10 bases between the germline ends. CDR3 size: 15 residues. CDR3: CASSQGGPSNYGYTF. In DNA, the CDR3 is TGTGCCAGCAGCCAAGGTGGTCCTAGTAACTATGGCTACACCTTC.

The CDR3 reads CASRPRVLDTEAFF. In nucleotides, the CDR3 is TGTGCCAGCAGGCCGAGGGTATTGGACACTGAAGCTTTCTTT. This chain uses TRBV6-5 with TRBJ1-1, with D unresolved. The CDR3 loop spans 14 amino acids. V lost 6 bases and J 3 bases, leaving 14 bases between the germline ends. Germline V gives CDR1 MNHEY, CDR2 SVGAGI.

The V and J genes are TRBV18 and TRBJ1-2, with D maybe TRBD1 (5 bases). Trimming pared 2 bases from V and 8 bases from J, leaving 15 bases between. Germline assignment: CDR1 KGHSH and CDR2 LQKENI. The CDR3 spans 14 residues. CDR3 coding DNA: TGTGCCAGCTCACCAAGGAGGGGAGATAACGGCTACACCTTC. Amino acids: CASSPRRGDNGYTF.

CDR3 DNA: TGTGCCAGCAGCCCAAAGAAGGGGGAGAACAGTGAGCAGTTCTTC. As protein: CASSPKKGENSEQFF. The rearrangement links TRBV7-6 to TRBJ2-1; perhaps TRBD1 as D (6 bases). Germline V lookup: CDR1 SGHVS, CDR2 FNYEAQ. This CDR3 region has 15 residues. V lost 5 bases and J lost 9, with 20 bases in between. Variable domain in full (rest from reference TRBV7-6 and TRBJ2-1): GAGVSQSPRYKVTKRGQDVALRCDPISGHVSLYWYRQALGQGPEFLTYFNYEAQQDKSGLPNDRFSAERPEGSISTLTIQRTEQRDSAMYRCASSPKKGENSEQFFGPGTRLTVL.

The chain couples TRBV30 to TRBJ2-7, with 11 bases identical to TRBD1. Germline V gene data show CDR1 as GTSNPN and CDR2 as SVGIG (reference sequence). This CDR3 has 14 residues. J gave up 3 bases and V 5 bases, and 6 bases lay outside the gene matches. The CDR3 loop reads CAWGKGTGGYEQYF. CDR3 DNA sequence: TGTGCCTGGGGTAAAGGGACAGGGGGCTACGAGCAGTACTTC.

Note on this clone: One end of the junction does not line up with germline, which may come from a read error. The rearrangement uses TRBV19 and TRBJ1-2; 7 nucleotides line up with TRBD1. CDR1 is LNHDA, CDR2 SQIVND, per germline (reference sequence). This CDR3 spans 14 amino acids. CDR3 DNA sequence: TGTGCCAGTAGTATTTTGGGACAGCCAGTATTTACACACTTC. Translating gives CASSILGQPVFTHF.

Here the CDR3 reads CASSSELVPGELFF. DNA for the CDR3: TGCGCCAGCAGCTCAGAACTAGTCCCGGGGGAGCTGTTTTTT. This sequence joins TRBV5-1 and TRBJ2-2, with D tentatively TRBD2 (5 bases). CDR1 SGHRS and CDR2 YFSETQ come from the germline V gene. The CDR3 sequence is 14 residues long. Deletions cut 3 bases from V and 8 bases from J, with 14 bases between. The variable domain in full, with the rest retrieved from reference TRBV5-1 and TRBJ2-2, is KAGVTQTPRYLIKTRGQQVTLSCSPISGHRSVSWYQQTPGQGLQFLFEYFSETQRNKGNFPGRFSGRQFSNSRSEMNVSTLELGDSALYLCASSSELVPGELFFGEGSRLTVL.

The chain has TRBV28 and TRBJ1-1, with 7 bases fitting TRBD1. Germline V gene data show CDR1 as MDHEN and CDR2 as SYDVKM. The trim removed 6 bases at V and 3 bases at J, leaving 4 bases unmatched. This CDR3 spans 13 amino acids. CDR3 loop: CASSHRGYTEAFF. The DNA for the CDR3 is TGTGCCAGCAGCCACAGGGGCTACACTGAAGCTTTCTTT. The entire variable domain, with the rest obtained from reference TRBV28 and TRBJ1-1, is as follows: DVKVTQSSRYLVKRTGEKVFLECVQDMDHENMFWYRQDPGLGLRLIYFSYDVKMKEKGDIPEGYSVSREKKERFSLILESASTNQTSMYLCASSHRGYTEAFFGQGTRLTVV.

The table lists this clone with a count of one. V is TRBV18 and J is TRBJ2-1; D is possibly TRBD1 (5 bases). The V gene lost 3 bases and the J gene lost 0 bases, with 9 bases spanning the gap. CDR3 length: 15 residues. Germline-derived CDR1 and CDR2 are KGHSH and LQKENI. CDR3 DNA: TGTGCCAGCTCACCCCAACAGGCCTCCTACAATGAGCAGTTCTTC. Translation: CASSPQQASYNEQFF.

A single count supports this clone. The V call is TRBV15, the J call TRBJ2-3, with D perhaps given as TRBD1 or TRBD2 (5 bases each). Germline values: CDR1 LNHNV, CDR2 YYDKDF (reference sequence). V was pared by 0 bases and J by 1 base, with 11 bases between. The CDR3 has 16 amino acids. The CDR3 loop reads CATSRDRGVGTDTQYF. The CDR3 DNA is TGTGCCACCAGCAGAGATAGGGGAGTTGGCACAGATACGCAGTATTTT.

V gene TRBV7-9 combines with J gene TRBJ2-3; D may be TRBD2 (6 bases). This CDR3 region has 17 residues. Looked up from germline, CDR1 is SEHNR and CDR2 is FQNEAQ (reference sequence). V gave up 5 bases and J gave up 6 bases, with 24 bases separating them. For the CDR3, the DNA is TGTGCCAGCAGCCCCGCGGGGCCTAGCCGCAGAATGGATACGCAGTATTTT. Amino acid sequence: CASSPAGPSRRMDTQYF.

The chain employs TRBV6-5 and TRBJ1-1; maybe TRBD1 (6 bases). Trimming cost V 5 bases and J 5 bases, with 12 bases left between them. This CDR3 region has 13 residues. Germline V gene data show CDR1 as MNHEY and CDR2 as SVGAGI. The CDR3: CASSDQGGTEAFF. The CDR3 DNA reads as TGTGCCAGCAGTGACCAAGGGGGAACTGAAGCTTTCTTT.

This sequence joins TRBV15 and TRBJ1-3; the match to TRBD1 covers 8 bases. CDR1 and CDR2 from the germline V gene are LNHNV and YYDKDF (reference sequence). V was clipped by 3 bases and J by 2 bases; unmatched bases: 3. This CDR3 spans 15 amino acids. For the CDR3, the DNA is TGTGCCACCAGCAGTGTGGGACAGGCTGGAAACACCATATATTTT. Residues: CATSSVGQAGNTIYF.

The chain couples TRBV6-5 to TRBJ1-6, with TRBD1 identical over 7 bases. CDR3 length: 13 amino acids. CDR1 and CDR2 from the germline V gene are MNHEY and SVGAGI. V was clipped by 7 bases and J by 7 bases; unmatched bases: 4. The CDR3 bases are TGTGCCAGCATTGTGGGACAGAATTCACCCCTCCACTTT. This sequence encodes CASIVGQNSPLHF.

This chain links TRBV7-2 with TRBJ2-7; maybe TRBD1 (5 bases). V was cut by 5 bases and J by 0 bases, with 11 bases left in between. Germline lookup yields CDR1 SGHTA and CDR2 FQGNSA. This CDR3 contains 14 residues. CDR3 amino acids: CASSPRQISYEQYF. The CDR3 coding sequence is TGTGCCAGCAGCCCCCGACAGATCTCCTACGAGCAGTACTTC.

The chain recombines TRBV27 with TRBJ1-1, with a possible D match to TRBD1 (6 bases). CDR1 and CDR2 from the germline V gene are MNHEY and SMNVEV (reference sequence). The V end lost 9 bases, the J end lost 7 bases, and 18 bases lay between the germline ends. This CDR3 has 13 residues. CDR3 DNA sequence: TGTGCCAGACCTCTCCTGGGGGACATTGAAGCTTTCTTT. This translates into CARPLLGDIEAFF.

This sequence joins TRBV27 and TRBJ2-7, with 9 bases that match TRBD2. CDR1 and CDR2 (germline): MNHEY, SMNVEV (reference sequence). This CDR3 comprises 14 residues. Trimming at V came to 6 bases and at J to 6 bases, leaving 9 bases not matched to a gene. The CDR3 DNA sequence: TGTGCCAGCAGATCACGCGGGGGGGCGTTCGAGCAGTACTTC. The encoded protein is CASRSRGGAFEQYF.

The rearrangement joins TRBV2 to TRBJ1-1, with D possibly matching TRBD1 (6 bases). Germline loops: CDR1 SNHLY, CDR2 FYNNEI. V gave up 0 bases and J gave up 5 bases, with 7 bases separating them. The CDR3 length is 13 residues. In DNA form, the CDR3 reads TGTGCCAGCAGTGAAGCCACAGGGACTGAAGCTTTCTTT. As protein: CASSEATGTEAFF.